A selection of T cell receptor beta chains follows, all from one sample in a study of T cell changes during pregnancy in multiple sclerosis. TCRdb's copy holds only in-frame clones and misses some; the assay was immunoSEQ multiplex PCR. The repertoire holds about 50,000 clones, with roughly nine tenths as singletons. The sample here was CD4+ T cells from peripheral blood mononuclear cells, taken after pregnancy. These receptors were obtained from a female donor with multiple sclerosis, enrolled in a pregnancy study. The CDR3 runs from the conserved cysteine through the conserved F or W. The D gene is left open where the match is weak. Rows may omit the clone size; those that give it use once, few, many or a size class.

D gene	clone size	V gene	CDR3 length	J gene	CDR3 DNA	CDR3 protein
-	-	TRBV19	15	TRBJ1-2	TGTGCCAGTAGTATAGGAAGGCAGGGAAACTATGGCTACACCTTC	CASSIGRQGNYGYTF
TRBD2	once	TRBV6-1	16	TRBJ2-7	TGTGCCAGCAGTGAACTTAGGGCTAGCGGCACCTACGAGCAGTACTTC	CASSELRASGTYEQYF
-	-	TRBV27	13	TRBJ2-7	TGTGCCAGCAGTCAGAGGAACCCCCTAAATCAGTACTTC	CASSQRNPLNQYF
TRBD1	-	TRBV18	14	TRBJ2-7	TGTGCCAGCTCACGGGACAGGGGCTCCTACGAGCAGTACTTC	CASSRDRGSYEQYF
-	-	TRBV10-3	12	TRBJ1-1	TGTGCCATCAGGTCCGCTGGCGGGGAAGCTTTCTTT	CAIRSAGGEAFF
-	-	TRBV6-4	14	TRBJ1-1	TGTGCCAGCAGTGACGGGAAGGGGTCCACTGAAGCTTTCTTT	CASSDGKGSTEAFF
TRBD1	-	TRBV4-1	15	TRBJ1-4	TGCGCCAGCAGCCAGAGCGGGACAGGGGATGAAAAACTGTTTTTT	CASSQSGTGDEKLFF
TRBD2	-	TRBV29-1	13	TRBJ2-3	TGCAGCGTGGGGGCTAGCGGGAGTGATACGCAGTATTTT	CSVGASGSDTQYF
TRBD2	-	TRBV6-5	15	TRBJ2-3	TGTGCCAGCAGGCAAGCGGGAGGTATCACAGATACGCAGTATTTT	CASRQAGGITDTQYF
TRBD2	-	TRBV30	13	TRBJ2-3	TGTGCCTGGGGGACTAGCGGGAGCAATACGCAGTATTTT	CAWGTSGSNTQYF
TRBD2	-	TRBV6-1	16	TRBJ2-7	TGTGCCAGCAGTGAAGGGACTAGCCCCCGATTATACGAGCAGTACTTC	CASSEGTSPRLYEQYF
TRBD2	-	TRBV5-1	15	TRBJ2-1	TGCGCCAGCAGGCGACCGGGAGGAGCCTTGGATGAGCAGTTCTTC	CASRRPGGALDEQFF
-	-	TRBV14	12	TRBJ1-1	TGTGCCAGCAGCCAACAATTGCGGGAAGCTTTCTTT	CASSQQLREAFF
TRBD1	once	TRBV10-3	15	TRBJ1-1	TGTGCCATCAGTGACCCAGGGGGCAGGAACACTGAAGCTTTCTTT	CAISDPGGRNTEAFF
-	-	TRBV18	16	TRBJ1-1	TGTGCCAGCTCACCGAGGTTCGCCTCCATGAACACTGAAGCTTTCTTT	CASSPRFASMNTEAFF
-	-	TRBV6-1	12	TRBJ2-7	TGTGCCAGCAGCCTTAAAAACTACGAGCAGTACTTC	CASSLKNYEQYF
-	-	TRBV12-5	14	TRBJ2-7	TGTGCTAGTGGTTTGGGGCAGGGATACTACGAGCAGTACTTC	CASGLGQGYYEQYF
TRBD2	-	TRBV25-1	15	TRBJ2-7	TGTGCCAGCAGTGAGGCGGGAGGGATTCCCTACGAGCAGTACTTC	CASSEAGGIPYEQYF
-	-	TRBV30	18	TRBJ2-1	TGTGCCTGGAGTGTAGAGAGGCAGACAGCGAGTCTCAACAATGAGCAGTTCTTC	CAWSVERQTASLNNEQFF
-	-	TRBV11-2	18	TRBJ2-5	TGTGCCAGCAGCTTCGGGTCCCTTGGTGGAGGGGCCAAAGAGACCCAGTACTTC	CASSFGSLGGGAKETQYF
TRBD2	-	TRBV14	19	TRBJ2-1	TGTGCCAGCAGCCACGTGCGTTGGCGAACTAGCGGGAGCTACAATGAGCAGTTCTTC	CASSHVRWRTSGSYNEQFF
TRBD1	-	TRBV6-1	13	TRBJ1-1	TGTGCCAGCAGAGACAGGGCCTTCACTGAAGCTTTCTTT	CASRDRAFTEAFF
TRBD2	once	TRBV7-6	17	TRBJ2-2	TGTGCCAGCAGCTTGGGACTAGCGGGAATCTTTGACGGGGAGCTGTTTTTT	CASSLGLAGIFDGELFF
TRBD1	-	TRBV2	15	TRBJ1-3	TGTGCCAGCAGTCCCGACAGGGGGAAAGGAAACACCATATATTTT	CASSPDRGKGNTIYF
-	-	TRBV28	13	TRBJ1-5	TGTGCCAGCAGACAGGGCGGGGGCCAGCCCCAGCATTTT	CASRQGGGQPQHF
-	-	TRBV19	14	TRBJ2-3	TGTGCCAGTAGTATAGGCCGAGGGATCCCTACGCAGTATTTT	CASSIGRGIPTQYF
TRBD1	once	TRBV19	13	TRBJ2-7	TGTGCCAGTAGAGAGACAGGGCGAGGCGAGCAGTACTTC	CASRETGRGEQYF
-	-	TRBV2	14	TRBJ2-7	TGTGCCAGCAACGCACAGGGGGGGACCTACGAGCAGTACTTC	CASNAQGGTYEQYF
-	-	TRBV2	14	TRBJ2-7	TGTGCCAGCAGTGAAGGCAGCGGAAGCTACGAGCAGTACTTC	CASSEGSGSYEQYF
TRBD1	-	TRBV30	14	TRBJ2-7	TGTGCCTGGAGTGTGGGTACAGGGGTTTACGAGCAGTACTTC	CAWSVGTGVYEQYF
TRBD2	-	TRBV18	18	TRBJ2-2	TGTGCCAGCTCACCACTCATCCAGGCCGGCGGGAGCACCGGGGAGCTGTTTTTT	CASSPLIQAGGSTGELFF
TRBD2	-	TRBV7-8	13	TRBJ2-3	TGTGCCAGCGCCGTAGGGGCGGGGGGGGCGCAGTATTTT	CASAVGAGGAQYF
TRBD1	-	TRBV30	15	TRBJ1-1	TGTGCCTGGAGGCGACCCGACAGGGAAGGCTCTGAAGCTTTCTTT	CAWRRPDREGSEAFF
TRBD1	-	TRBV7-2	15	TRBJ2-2	TGTGCCAGCGGGCACAGGGGGCATAACACCGGGGAGCTGTTTTTT	CASGHRGHNTGELFF
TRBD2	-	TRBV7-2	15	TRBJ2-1	TGTGCCAGCAGCTCCCGACTAGCGGGAGGTATTGAGCAGTTCTTC	CASSSRLAGGIEQFF
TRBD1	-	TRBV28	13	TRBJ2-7	TGTGCCAGCAGTGTGGGACAGGCCTACGAGCAGTACTTC	CASSVGQAYEQYF
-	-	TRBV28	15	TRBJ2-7	TGTGCCAGCAGTTGGGTACTCGGCCGAGGAAACGAGCAGTACTTC	CASSWVLGRGNEQYF
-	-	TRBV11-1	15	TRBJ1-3	TGTGCCAGCAGCTTCTGGACAGATTCGGGAAACACCATATATTTT	CASSFWTDSGNTIYF
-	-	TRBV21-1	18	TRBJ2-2	TGTGCCAGCAGCAAAGAGGGTGAGGGCCCGAAAAGTATTGGGGAGCTGTTTTTT	CASSKEGEGPKSIGELFF
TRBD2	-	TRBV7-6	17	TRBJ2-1	TGTGCCAGCAGCTCGCTCAGACTAGCGGGAGGGACGGATGAGCAGTTCTTC	CASSSLRLAGGTDEQFF
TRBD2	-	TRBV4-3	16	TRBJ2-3	TGCGCCAGCAGCCCCGGGACTAGCGGGTGGGCAGATACGCAGTATTTT	CASSPGTSGWADTQYF
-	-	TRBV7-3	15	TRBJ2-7	TGTGCCAGCAGCTCGGCCGGGACTCTTATGAACGAGCAGTACTTC	CASSSAGTLMNEQYF
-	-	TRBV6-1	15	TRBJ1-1	TGTGCCAGCAGTGAACACAGCCCCATGAACACTGAAGCTTTCTTT	CASSEHSPMNTEAFF
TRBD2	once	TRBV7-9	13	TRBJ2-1	TGTGCCACCGGGGAGGGCCTGGGCAATGAGCAGTTCTTC	CATGEGLGNEQFF
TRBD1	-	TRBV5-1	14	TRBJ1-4	TGCGCCAGCAGCCTCAGGGGGGCTAATGAAAAACTGTTTTTT	CASSLRGANEKLFF
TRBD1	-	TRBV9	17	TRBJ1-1	TGTGCCAGCAGCGTAGATCCCGGACAGGGGGTGAACACTGAAGCTTTCTTT	CASSVDPGQGVNTEAFF